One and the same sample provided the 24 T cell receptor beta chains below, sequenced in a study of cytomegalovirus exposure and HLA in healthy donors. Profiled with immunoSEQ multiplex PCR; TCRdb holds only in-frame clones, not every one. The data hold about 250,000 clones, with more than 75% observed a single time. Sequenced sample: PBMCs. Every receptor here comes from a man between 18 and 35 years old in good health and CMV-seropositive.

The CDR3: CASRAGVRYGYTF. DNA for the CDR3: TGTGCCAGCAGAGCGGGGGTTCGCTATGGCTACACCTTC. The V gene is TRBV19, the J gene TRBJ1-2; D possibly corresponds to TRBD1 (5 bases). Trimming cost V 9 bases and J 4 bases, with 15 bases left between them. Germline V gene lookup returns CDR1 LNHDA and CDR2 SQIVND (reference sequence). CDR3 size: 13 residues.

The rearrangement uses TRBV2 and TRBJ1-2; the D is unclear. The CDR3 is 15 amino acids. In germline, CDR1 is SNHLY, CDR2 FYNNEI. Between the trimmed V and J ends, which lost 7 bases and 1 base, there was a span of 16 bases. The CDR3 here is CASIPRKGLNYGYTF. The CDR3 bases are TGTGCCAGCATCCCGAGAAAGGGCCTTAACTATGGCTACACCTTC. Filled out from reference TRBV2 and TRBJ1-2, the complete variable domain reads EPEVTQTPSHQVTQMGQEVILRCVPISNHLYFYWYRQILGQKVEFLVSFYNNEISEKSEIFDDQFSVERPDGSNFTLKIRSTKLEDSAMYFCASIPRKGLNYGYTFGSGTRLTVV.

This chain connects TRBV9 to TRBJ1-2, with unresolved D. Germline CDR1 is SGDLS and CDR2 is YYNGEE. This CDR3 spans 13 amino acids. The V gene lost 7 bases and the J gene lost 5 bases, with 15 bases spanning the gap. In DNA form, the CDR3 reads TGTGCCAGCCGGGGTGAAACCCATTATGGCTACACCTTC. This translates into CASRGETHYGYTF. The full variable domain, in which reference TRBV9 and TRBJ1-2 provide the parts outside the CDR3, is DSGVTQTPKHLITATGQRVTLRCSPRSGDLSVYWYQQSLDQGLQFLIQYYNGEERAKGNILERFSAQQFPDLHSELNLSSLELGDSALYFCASRGETHYGYTFGSGTRLTVV.

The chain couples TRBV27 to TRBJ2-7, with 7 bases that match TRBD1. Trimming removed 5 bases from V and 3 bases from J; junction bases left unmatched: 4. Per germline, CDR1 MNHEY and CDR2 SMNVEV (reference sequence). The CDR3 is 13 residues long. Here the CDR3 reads CASSRTGDYEQYF. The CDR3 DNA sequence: TGTGCCAGCAGTAGAACAGGGGACTACGAGCAGTACTTC.

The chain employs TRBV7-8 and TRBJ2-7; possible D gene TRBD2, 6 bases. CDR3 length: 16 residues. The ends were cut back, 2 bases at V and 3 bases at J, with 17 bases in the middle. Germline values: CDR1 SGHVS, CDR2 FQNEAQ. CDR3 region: CASSLNFRRGLYEQYF. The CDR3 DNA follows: TGTGCCAGCAGCTTAAATTTCAGGAGGGGCCTCTACGAGCAGTACTTC.

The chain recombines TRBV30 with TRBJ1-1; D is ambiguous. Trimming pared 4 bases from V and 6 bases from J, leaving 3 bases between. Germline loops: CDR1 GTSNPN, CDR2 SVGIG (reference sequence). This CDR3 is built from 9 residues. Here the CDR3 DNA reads TGTGCCTGGACCCCTGAAGCTTTCTTT. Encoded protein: CAWTPEAFF.

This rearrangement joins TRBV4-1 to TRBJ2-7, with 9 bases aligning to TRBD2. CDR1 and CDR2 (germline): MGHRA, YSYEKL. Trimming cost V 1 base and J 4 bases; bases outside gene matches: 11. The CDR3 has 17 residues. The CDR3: CASSQVGAWTSEYEQYF. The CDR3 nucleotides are TGCGCCAGCAGCCAAGTCGGAGCCTGGACTAGCGAGTACGAGCAGTACTTC.

The CDR3 reads CASSHWPPNEQFF. The CDR3 DNA reads as TGTGCCAGCAGCCACTGGCCCCCGAATGAGCAGTTCTTC. The rearrangement joins TRBV11-2 to TRBJ2-1; D call uncertain. This CDR3 is 13 amino acids long. The germline V gene has CDR1 SGHAT and CDR2 FQNNGV. V lost 5 bases to trimming and J lost 7 bases, with 12 bases between them.

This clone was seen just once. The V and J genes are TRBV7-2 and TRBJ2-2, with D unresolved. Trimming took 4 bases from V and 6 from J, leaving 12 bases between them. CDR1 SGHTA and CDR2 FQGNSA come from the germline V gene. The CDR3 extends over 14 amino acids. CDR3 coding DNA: TGTGCCAGCAGCTCCCAATGGTTTTCCGGGGAGCTGTTTTTT. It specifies CASSSQWFSGELFF.

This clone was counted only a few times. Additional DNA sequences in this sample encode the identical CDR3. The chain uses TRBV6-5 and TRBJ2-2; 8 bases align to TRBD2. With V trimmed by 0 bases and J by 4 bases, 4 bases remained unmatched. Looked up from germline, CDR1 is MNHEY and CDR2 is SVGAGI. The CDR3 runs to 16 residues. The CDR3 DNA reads TGTGCCAGCAGTTACTCGGCGGGAGGTATCACCGGGGAGCTGTTTTTT. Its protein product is CASSYSAGGITGELFF.

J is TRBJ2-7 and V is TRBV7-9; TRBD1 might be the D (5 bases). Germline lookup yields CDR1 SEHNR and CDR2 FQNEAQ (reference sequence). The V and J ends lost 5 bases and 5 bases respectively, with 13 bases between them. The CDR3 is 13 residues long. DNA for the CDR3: TGTGCCAGCAGCCAGACAGTCTTGAACGAGCAGTACTTC. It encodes CASSQTVLNEQYF.

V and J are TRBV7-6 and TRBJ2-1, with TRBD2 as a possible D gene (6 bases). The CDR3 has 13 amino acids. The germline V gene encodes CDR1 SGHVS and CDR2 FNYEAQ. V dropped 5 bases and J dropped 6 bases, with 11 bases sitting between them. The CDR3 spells CASSPGTLNEQFF. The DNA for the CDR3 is TGTGCCAGCAGCCCCGGGACTCTCAATGAGCAGTTCTTC. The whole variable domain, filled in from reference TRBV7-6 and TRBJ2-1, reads GAGVSQSPRYKVTKRGQDVALRCDPISGHVSLYWYRQALGQGPEFLTYFNYEAQQDKSGLPNDRFSAERPEGSISTLTIQRTEQRDSAMYRCASSPGTLNEQFFGPGTRLTVL.

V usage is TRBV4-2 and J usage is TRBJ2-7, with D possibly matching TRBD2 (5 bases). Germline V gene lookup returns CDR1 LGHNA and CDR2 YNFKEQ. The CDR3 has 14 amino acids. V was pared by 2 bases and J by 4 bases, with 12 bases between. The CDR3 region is CASSQPRTGYEQYF. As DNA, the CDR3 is TGTGCCAGCAGCCAACCCAGGACGGGGTACGAGCAGTACTTC.

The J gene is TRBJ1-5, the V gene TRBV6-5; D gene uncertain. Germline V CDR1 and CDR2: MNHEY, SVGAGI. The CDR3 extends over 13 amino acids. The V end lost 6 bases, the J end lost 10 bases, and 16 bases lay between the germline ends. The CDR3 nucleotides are TGTGCCAGCAGCTACACCGTAGAGGGCCCCCAGCATTTT. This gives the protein CASSYTVEGPQHF.

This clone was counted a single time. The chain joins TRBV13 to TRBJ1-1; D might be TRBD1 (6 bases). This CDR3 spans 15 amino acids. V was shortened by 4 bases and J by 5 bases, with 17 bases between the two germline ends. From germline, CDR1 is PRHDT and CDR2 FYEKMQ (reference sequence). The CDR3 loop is CASSSTPTGLTEAFF. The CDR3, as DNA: TGTGCCAGCAGCTCCACCCCTACAGGGTTAACTGAAGCTTTCTTT.

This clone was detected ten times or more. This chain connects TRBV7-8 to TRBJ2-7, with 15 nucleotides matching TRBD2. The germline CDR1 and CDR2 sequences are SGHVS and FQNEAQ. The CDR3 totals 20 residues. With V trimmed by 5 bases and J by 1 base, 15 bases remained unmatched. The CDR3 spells CASSRGTPGTSGRPSYEQYF. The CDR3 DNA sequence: TGTGCCAGCAGCCGAGGGACACCCGGGACTAGCGGGAGGCCGTCCTACGAGCAGTACTTC.

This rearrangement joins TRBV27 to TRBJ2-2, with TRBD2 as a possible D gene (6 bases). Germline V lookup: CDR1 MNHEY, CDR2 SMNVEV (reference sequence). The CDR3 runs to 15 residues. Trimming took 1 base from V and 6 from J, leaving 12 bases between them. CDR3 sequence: CASSLFLAGPGELFF. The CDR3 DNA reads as TGTGCCAGCAGTTTATTTCTGGCGGGGCCCGGGGAGCTGTTTTTT.

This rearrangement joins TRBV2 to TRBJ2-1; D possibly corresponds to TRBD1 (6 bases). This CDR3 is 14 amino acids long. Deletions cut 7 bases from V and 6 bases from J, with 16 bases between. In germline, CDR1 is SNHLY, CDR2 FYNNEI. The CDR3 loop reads CASTQGRVVNEQFF. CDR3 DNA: TGTGCCAGCACGCAGGGGCGAGTGGTCAATGAGCAGTTCTTC.

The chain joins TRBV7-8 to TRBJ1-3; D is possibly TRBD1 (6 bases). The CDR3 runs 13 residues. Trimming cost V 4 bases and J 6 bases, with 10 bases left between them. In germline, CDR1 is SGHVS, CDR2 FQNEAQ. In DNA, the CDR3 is TGTGCCAGCAGCTGGACAGAAACAAACACCATATATTTT. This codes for CASSWTETNTIYF.

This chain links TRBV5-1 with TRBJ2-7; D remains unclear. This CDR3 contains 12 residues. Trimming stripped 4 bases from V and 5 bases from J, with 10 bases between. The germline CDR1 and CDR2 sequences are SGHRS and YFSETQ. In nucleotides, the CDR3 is TGCGCCAGCAGCGTCCCATCGAACGAGCAGTACTTC. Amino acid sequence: CASSVPSNEQYF.

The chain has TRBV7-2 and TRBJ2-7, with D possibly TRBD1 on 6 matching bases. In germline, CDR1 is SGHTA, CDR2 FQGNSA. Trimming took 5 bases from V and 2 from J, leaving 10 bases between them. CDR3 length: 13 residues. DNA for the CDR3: TGTGCCAGCAGCGAAAACAGGGCCTACGAGCAGTACTTC. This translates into CASSENRAYEQYF.

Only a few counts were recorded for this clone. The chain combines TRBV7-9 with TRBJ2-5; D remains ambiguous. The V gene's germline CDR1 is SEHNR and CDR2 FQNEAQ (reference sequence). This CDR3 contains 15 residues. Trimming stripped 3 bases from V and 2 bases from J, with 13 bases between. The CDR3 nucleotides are TGTGCCAGCAGCTTCGATTTAGGCGGACAAGAGACCCAGTACTTC. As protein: CASSFDLGGQETQYF. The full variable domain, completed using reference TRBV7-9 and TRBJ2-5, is DTGVSQNPRHKITKRGQNVTFRCDPISEHNRLYWYRQTLGQGPEFLTYFQNEAQLEKSRLLSDRFSAERPKGSFSTLEIQRTEQGDSAMYLCASSFDLGGQETQYFGPGTRLLVL.

The CDR3 DNA is TGCAGTGCATACAGGGGGGATGGCTACACCTTC. Translation gives CSAYRGDGYTF. J is TRBJ1-2 and V is TRBV20-1; 8 positions agree with TRBD1. CDR3 length: 11 amino acids. Germline CDR1 is DFQATT and CDR2 is SNEGSKA (reference sequence). The V segment lost 6 bases and the J segment 6 bases; nucleotides outside the gene matches: 3.

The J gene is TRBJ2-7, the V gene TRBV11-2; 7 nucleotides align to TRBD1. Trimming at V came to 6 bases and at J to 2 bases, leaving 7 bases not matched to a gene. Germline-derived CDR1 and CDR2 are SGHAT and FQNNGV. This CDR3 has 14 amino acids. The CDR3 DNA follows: TGTGCCAGCAGTCATCCGGGACAGCCCTACGAGCAGTACTTC. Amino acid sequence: CASSHPGQPYEQYF.